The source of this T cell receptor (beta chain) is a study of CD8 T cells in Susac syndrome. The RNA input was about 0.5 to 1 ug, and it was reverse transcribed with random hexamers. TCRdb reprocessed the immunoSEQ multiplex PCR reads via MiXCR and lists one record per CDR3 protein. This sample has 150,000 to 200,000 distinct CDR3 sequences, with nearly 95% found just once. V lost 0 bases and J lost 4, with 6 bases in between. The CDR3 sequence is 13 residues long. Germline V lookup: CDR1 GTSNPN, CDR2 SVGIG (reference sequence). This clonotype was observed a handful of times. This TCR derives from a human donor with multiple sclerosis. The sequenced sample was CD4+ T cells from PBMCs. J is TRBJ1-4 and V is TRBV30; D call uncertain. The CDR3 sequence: CAWSVRVNEKLFF. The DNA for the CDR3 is TGTGCCTGGAGTGTACGGGTTAATGAAAAACTGTTTTTT.